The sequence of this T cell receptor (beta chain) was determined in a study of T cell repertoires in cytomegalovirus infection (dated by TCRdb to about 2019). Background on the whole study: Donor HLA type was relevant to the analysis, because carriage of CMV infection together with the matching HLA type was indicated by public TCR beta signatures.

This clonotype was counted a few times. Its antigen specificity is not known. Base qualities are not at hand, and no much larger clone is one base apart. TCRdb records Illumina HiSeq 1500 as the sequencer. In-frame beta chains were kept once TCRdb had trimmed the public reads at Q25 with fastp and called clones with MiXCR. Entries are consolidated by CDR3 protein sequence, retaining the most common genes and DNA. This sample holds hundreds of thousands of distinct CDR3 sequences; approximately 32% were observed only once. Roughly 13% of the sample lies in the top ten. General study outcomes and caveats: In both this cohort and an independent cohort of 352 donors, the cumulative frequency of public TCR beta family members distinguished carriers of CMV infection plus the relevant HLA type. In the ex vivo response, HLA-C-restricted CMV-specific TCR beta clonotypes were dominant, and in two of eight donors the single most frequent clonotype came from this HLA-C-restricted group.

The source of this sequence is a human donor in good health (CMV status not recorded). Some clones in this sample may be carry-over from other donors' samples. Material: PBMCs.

The DNA reads as follows: TGCAGTGCCGGGGGTCAAATGACCGGCACAGATACGCAGTATTTT. It specifies CSAGGQMTGTDTQYF. The chain joins TRBV20-1 to TRBJ2-3; the D gene is perhaps TRBD2, from 6 matching bases. Per the germline V gene (reference sequence), DFQATT is the CDR1 and SNEGSKA is the CDR2. Trimming takes 6 bases from V and 1 base from J, and the germline ends sit 17 bases apart. The CDR3 goes from the cysteine to the phenylalanine over 15 residues. The only DNA kept is the CDR3, 45 bases in frame from the first base.